The entry below gives a single TCR beta chain sequence along with its context. No antigen is known for it. CDR1 is MNHNS and CDR2 is SASEGT in the germline V gene. Trimming took 0 bases from V and 4 from J; bases not matched to a gene: 4. The length of the CDR3 is 15 residues. A multiplex PCR was run with 60 Vbeta primers and 13 Jbeta primers. The protocol was immunoSEQ multiplex PCR, while the TCRdb copy is restricted to in-frame clones and leaves out a portion. In the table there are roughly 99,000 clones, around three quarters of which are singletons. The entry originates in a study of cytomegalovirus exposure and HLA in healthy donors. Findings of the study overall: It was shown in a later analysis that HLA-associated TCR beta chains were more clonally expanded than other, equally common chains. A later analysis linked about 17,000 TCR beta sequences to HLA alleles at 0.05 false discovery rate. The authors later found TCR association rates varying by HLA locus, with DRB1 most and HLA-C fewest.

The sequencing input was PBMCs. This sequence was found in a male donor in good health and CMV-seropositive. This rearrangement joins TRBV6-1 to TRBJ2-3; TRBD1 agrees at 7 bases. In DNA form, the CDR3 reads TGTGCCAGCAGTGAAGCAGGGGGCAGGTCAGATACGCAGTATTTT. Its protein product is CASSEAGGRSDTQYF.